The 5 T cell receptor beta chains reported below all come from one sample, sequenced in a study of response to subunit inactivated influenza vaccine. TCRdb ran MiXCR on the RT-PCR reads and lists one entry per CDR3 protein. This table holds about 160,000 distinct CDR3 sequences, roughly a tenth found once. This specimen was non-naive T cells sorted from PBMCs, taken roughly 46 days after vaccination. The receptors were gathered from a man aged 45 to 65 who received an inactivated influenza vaccine.

This clonotype was seen more than once but under ten times. The chain employs TRBV29-1 and TRBJ2-6; either TRBD1 or TRBD2 may supply D (5 bases each). The V end lost 6 bases, the J end lost 0 bases, and 9 bases lay between the germline ends. The CDR3 has 14 residues. Germline CDR1 reads SQVTM; CDR2 reads ANQGSEA. The CDR3 region has the DNA TGCAGCGTGGGGGTTGGCTCTGGGGCCAACGTCCTGACTTTC. Translated, it gives CSVGVGSGANVLTF. The full variable domain, its missing parts supplied by reference TRBV29-1 and TRBJ2-6, is SAVISQKPSRDICQRGTSLTIQCQVDSQVTMMFWYRQQPGQSLTLIATANQGSEATYESGFVIDKFPISRPNLTFSTLTVSNMSPEDSSIYLCSVGVGSGANVLTFGAGSRLTVL.

The table lists this clonotype with many counts. The genes are TRBV11-3 and TRBJ2-1, with 14 bases matching TRBD2. The V gene end was trimmed by 2 bases and the J gene end by 2 bases; junction bases not matched to a gene: 11. Germline loops: CDR1 SGHNT, CDR2 YENEEA. The CDR3 is 20 amino acids. CDR3 sequence reads: CASSLRGLAGVGSTYNEQFF. The DNA of the CDR3 is TGTGCCAGCAGCTTAAGGGGACTAGCGGGAGTCGGGAGCACCTACAATGAGCAGTTCTTC.

This clonotype was recorded a few times. The chain employs TRBV14 and TRBJ2-5, with D uncertain. CDR1 is SGHDN, CDR2 FVKESK, per germline. The CDR3 covers 15 residues. V was pared by 0 bases and J by 5 bases, with 13 bases between. CDR3 amino acids: CASSQELKEIETQYF. The CDR3 nucleotides read TGTGCCAGCAGCCAAGAATTGAAGGAAATTGAGACCCAGTACTTC.

In its sample, this clonotype was seen a few times. The J gene is TRBJ2-3, the V gene TRBV29-1; D perhaps matches TRBD2 (5 bases). The CDR3 spans 14 residues. V was trimmed by 2 bases and J by 1 base, leaving 10 bases between them. The germline gives CDR1 SQVTM, CDR2 ANQGSEA. As DNA, the CDR3 is TGCAGCGTTGAATCGAGGGTCGGCACAGATACGCAGTATTTT. The encoded protein is CSVESRVGTDTQYF.

The sample holds a few counts of this clonotype. This chain uses TRBV5-1 with TRBJ1-1; D unresolved. CDR3 length equals 15 residues. CDR1 and CDR2 (germline): SGHRS, YFSETQ. V lost 2 bases and J 0 bases, leaving 11 bases between the germline ends. The CDR3 DNA reads TGCGCCAGCAGCTTTGCGGGAGATCTGAACACTGAAGCTTTCTTT. This encodes CASSFAGDLNTEAFF.